Here is one TCR beta chain with its context. The antigen is not known. Trimming left V 2 bases short and J 8 bases short, with 12 bases between. The germline V gene has CDR1 SGHTA and CDR2 FQGNSA. The CDR3 has 13 residues. Only in-frame clones appear in the TCRdb table, and some are missing; sequencing was by immunoSEQ multiplex PCR. This repertoire shows approximately 110,000 clones, 89% found once; its top ten account for about 4.8%. This sample stems from a study of T cell responses to AZD1222 COVID-19 vaccine. Study-wide findings and caveats: Seropositive status at baseline applied to only five or six AZD1222 recipients. It was only after the peak T cell response that any repertoires were sampled.

The sequence derives from an adult in good health. The sequencing here drew on peripheral blood, taken on day 0 of AZD1222 vaccination. The rearrangement links TRBV7-2 to TRBJ1-2, with a possible D match to TRBD1 (5 bases). In DNA, the CDR3 is TGTGCCAGCAGCTTATGGTCGGGGGAGGGCTACACCTTC. Translating gives CASSLWSGEGYTF.